One T cell receptor (beta chain) is described in this entry. The protocol was immunoSEQ multiplex PCR, while the TCRdb copy is restricted to in-frame clones and leaves out a portion. This table has tens of thousands of clones, 86% appearing once. The CDR3 is 13 amino acids. Germline trimming cut 8 bases from V and 5 bases from J; bases unmatched to any gene: 5. Germline lookup yields CDR1 LNHDA and CDR2 SQIVND (reference sequence). This sample is drawn from a study of blood T cell repertoires in COVID-19. Study overall: From the United States, Italy and Spain came samples of acute and convalescent COVID-19.

Sample: peripheral blood. This sequence joins TRBV19 and TRBJ1-5; 8 bases align to TRBD1. The source is a man aged 45-65 years with active or convalescent COVID-19. The DNA of the CDR3 is TGTGCCAGTGGGACAGGCGGCGATCAGCCCCAGCATTTT. Translated: CASGTGGDQPQHF.